These 13 T cell receptor beta chains came from one sample sequenced in a study of blood T cells in healthy people across ages. Using a J-beta primer mix together with a sample-barcoded 5' primer, a second PCR was run for roughly 6 to 12 cycles. TCRdb independently ran MiXCR on the 5' RACE reads; one entry per CDR3 protein. The repertoire holds around 1,900,000 distinct CDR3 sequences, with roughly two fifths as singletons. Specimen: blood. The receptor set was obtained from a human donor in good health.

In its sample, this clonotype was seen once. The V gene is TRBV4-2, the J gene TRBJ1-2, with D unresolved. CDR1 is LGHNA and CDR2 is YNFKEQ in the germline V gene. The CDR3 runs 14 residues. The V gene lost 0 bases and the J gene lost 0 bases, with 5 bases spanning the gap. CDR3 sequence: CASSQDKANYGYTF. CDR3 DNA sequence: TGTGCCAGCAGCCAAGATAAAGCTAACTATGGCTACACCTTC.

J is TRBJ2-3 and V is TRBV12-5; 9 bases are shared with TRBD1. J gave up 8 bases and V 5 bases, and 2 bases lay outside the gene matches. The CDR3 covers 12 residues. Germline V lookup: CDR1 LGHNT, CDR2 FRNRAP. The CDR3 loop is CASGMDRGTQYF. The CDR3 bases are TGTGCTAGTGGTATGGACAGGGGTACGCAGTATTTT.

The V call is TRBV25-1, the J call TRBJ1-2; 7 bases are a match to TRBD1. The germline V gene encodes CDR1 MGHDK and CDR2 SYGVNS. CDR3 length: 14 amino acids. V lost 2 bases, J lost 4 bases, and 4 bases stayed unmatched. DNA of the CDR3: TGTGCCAGCAGTGAACCCGGACAGGTCTATGGCTACACCTTC. Residues: CASSEPGQVYGYTF.

This clonotype was seen a handful of times. V and J are TRBV4-3 and TRBJ2-4, with a tentative D call TRBD2 (6 bases). The CDR3 extends over 16 amino acids. Looked up from germline, CDR1 is LGHNA and CDR2 is YSLEER. V was pared by 2 bases and J by 9 bases, with 20 bases between. The DNA of the CDR3 is TGCGCCAGCAGCCAAACGCCTGAGTATTCGGGGGTCATTCAGTACTTC. This codes for CASSQTPEYSGVIQYF.

The rearrangement uses TRBV4-3 and TRBJ1-2; D is possibly TRBD1 (5 bases). The germline V and J ends were trimmed by 0 bases and 8 bases, with 16 bases remaining between them. The CDR3 runs to 15 residues. Germline CDR1 is LGHNA and CDR2 is YSLEER. CDR3 nucleotide sequence: TGCGCCAGCAGCCAAGATCTGTACCCAGGGAAGGGCTACACCTTC. Amino acids: CASSQDLYPGKGYTF.

This clonotype showed up just a few times. The chain combines TRBV4-3 with TRBJ1-5; D gene ambiguous. The germline V gene encodes CDR1 LGHNA and CDR2 YSLEER. This CDR3 spans 14 amino acids. Between the trimmed V and J ends, which lost 1 base and 7 bases, there was a span of 11 bases. The CDR3 region has the DNA TGCGCCAGCAGCCAAGGGGTTGGATCCCAGCCCCAGCATTTT. Residues: CASSQGVGSQPQHF.

This clonotype was counted only a few times. J is TRBJ2-3 and V is TRBV10-3; D is tentatively TRBD1 or TRBD2 (7 bases each). CDR3 length: 14 residues. The germline V gene encodes CDR1 ENHRY and CDR2 SYGVKD. The germline V and J ends were trimmed by 10 bases and 3 bases, with 17 bases remaining between them. CDR3 nucleotide sequence: TGTGCCACCGCAGACAGGGAGGGGACAGATACGCAGTATTTT. Translating it yields CATADREGTDTQYF.

The chain employs TRBV6-2 or TRBV6-3 and TRBJ2-2; D unclear. The CDR3 is 17 amino acids. The germline V gene encodes CDR1 MNHEY and CDR2 SVGEGT. The V end lost 0 bases, the J end lost 3 bases, and 14 bases lay between the germline ends. The CDR3 sequence: CASSYSISRWDTGELFF. The CDR3 coding sequence is TGTGCCAGCAGTTACTCGATCTCACGGTGGGACACCGGGGAGCTGTTTTTT.

This chain joins TRBV29-1 and TRBJ2-7; 7 bases line up with TRBD2. Trimming cost V 1 base and J 3 bases; bases outside gene matches: 3. The CDR3 contains 13 residues. The germline V gene has CDR1 SQVTM and CDR2 ANQGSEA. This CDR3 reads CSVEGSGVYEQYF. CDR3 bases: TGCAGCGTTGAAGGAAGCGGGGTCTACGAGCAGTACTTC.

Points on this clonotype: This clone may be a read error of a much larger clone one base away. This rearrangement joins TRBV2 to TRBJ2-1; the match to TRBD2 covers 13 bases. Trimming at V came to 6 bases and at J to 6 bases, leaving 2 bases not matched to a gene. Germline V lookup: CDR1 SNHLY, CDR2 FYNNEI. CDR3 length: 14 amino acids. The CDR3 region has the DNA TGTGCCAGCAGGAGACTAGCGGGGGGCAATGAGCAGTTCTTC. It yields the protein CASRRLAGGNEQFF. Full variable domain (remainder filled in from reference TRBV2 and TRBJ2-1): EPEVTQTPSHQVTQMGQEVILRCVPISNHLYFYWYRQILGQKVEFLVSFYNNEISEKSEIFDDQFSVERPDGSNFTLKIRSTKLEDSAMYFCASRRLAGGNEQFFGPGTRLTVL.

The chain joins TRBV20-1 to TRBJ2-1, with 9 bases that match TRBD2. J gave up 7 bases and V 2 bases, and 12 bases lay outside the gene matches. The CDR3 is 16 amino acids. In germline, CDR1 is DFQATT, CDR2 SNEGSKA (reference sequence). In nucleotides, the CDR3 is TGCAGTGCTAGATTAACGCGGGGGGGCTACACTAATGAGCAGTTCTTC. Protein: CSARLTRGGYTNEQFF.

The chain employs TRBV20-1 and TRBJ1-1; no clear D gene. This CDR3 contains 15 residues. Trimming cost V 2 bases and J 0 bases, with 13 bases left between them. Germline V gene sequence: CDR1 DFQATT, CDR2 SNEGSKA (reference sequence). The CDR3, as DNA: TGCAGTGCTAGACAACGAAGAATGGTGAACACTGAAGCTTTCTTT. Protein sequence: CSARQRRMVNTEAFF.

The chain employs TRBV3-1 and TRBJ2-4; D gene unclear. The J call may be in error: the DNA end matches TRBJ2-7 better. The CDR3 is made up of 15 amino acids. Germline CDR1 reads LGHDT; CDR2 reads YNNKEL (reference sequence). The CDR3 reads CASSQDSMSINEQYF. For the CDR3, the DNA is TGTGCCAGCAGCCAAGATAGTATGAGTATTAACGAGCAGTACTTC.